The 7 T cell receptor beta chains listed next were all sequenced from one sample in a study of T cells after yellow fever vaccination (dated by TCRdb to between 2018 and 2021). Receptor libraries were prepared by 5' RACE. TCRdb lists the instrument as Illumina HiSeq 2500. TCRdb reprocessing: public reads trimmed at Q25 with fastp, clones called with MiXCR, in-frame beta chains kept. For every CDR3 protein sequence, its rows merge into one entry that carries the most common genes and DNA. The sample table lists about 300,000 distinct CDR3 sequences, 6.8% of them with a count of one. 15% to 20% of the sample is taken by the ten largest. In light of the paper, this sample's treatment or condition label describes: live attenuated yellow fever vaccine strain. The sample in question was PBMCs, obtained about 41 days after the first yellow fever vaccination. The receptors shown here come from a man aged 18 to 29 who received the YFV17D yellow fever vaccine.

This clonotype came up once. One end of the junction fails to match germline, which may point to a read error. The chain combines TRBV20-1 with TRBJ2-1; 11 nucleotides align to TRBD2. CDR1 is DFQATT, CDR2 SNEGSKA, per germline (reference sequence). The CDR3 has 16 amino acids. The CDR3 protein is CCARLAGPRLVNEQFF. The CDR3 DNA reads as TGCTGTGCAAGACTAGCGGGGCCTAGATTAGTCAATGAGCAGTTCTTC.

This clonotype was seen a few times. The DNA of the CDR3 is TGTGCCAGCGGTTCAGGGGCGGATGGCTACACCTTC. Translation gives CASGSGADGYTF. The chain links TRBV12-3 or TRBV12-4 to TRBJ1-2, with a tentative D call TRBD1 (6 bases). Trimming left V 8 bases short and J 6 bases short, with 13 bases between. This CDR3 comprises 12 residues.

This clonotype was found many times. The genes are TRBV7-9 and TRBJ2-2; D not certain. CDR3 size: 13 residues. V was pared by 5 bases and J by 6 bases, with 10 bases between. Germline assignment: CDR1 SEHNR and CDR2 FQNEAQ (reference sequence). CDR3 protein: CASSPFPAGELFF. CDR3 coding DNA: TGTGCCAGCAGCCCGTTTCCCGCCGGGGAGCTGTTTTTT.

This chain joins TRBV19 and TRBJ2-1; no clear D gene. CDR1 is LNHDA, CDR2 SQIVND, per germline (reference sequence). The CDR3 is 15 amino acids. The V and J ends lost 1 base and 0 bases respectively, with 7 bases between them. CDR3 bases: TGTGCCAGTAGTATAGGCCTAGTCTCCTACAATGAGCAGTTCTTC. Its protein is CASSIGLVSYNEQFF.

A few counts support this clonotype. The rearrangement links TRBV20-1 to TRBJ2-5; possibly TRBD2 for D (6 bases). The CDR3 loop spans 14 amino acids. With 5 bases removed from V and 1 base from J, the gap between germline ends came to 14 bases. Germline V gives CDR1 DFQATT, CDR2 SNEGSKA (reference sequence). CDR3 sequence (DNA): TGCAGTGCTTCATCCGGTAGCGGCCAAGAGACCCAGTACTTC. This gives the protein CSASSGSGQETQYF.

J is TRBJ2-7 and V is TRBV4-1; D is undetermined. The V gene lost 2 bases and the J gene lost 5 bases, with 10 bases spanning the gap. There are 13 residues in the CDR3. From germline, CDR1 is MGHRA and CDR2 YSYEKL. As DNA, the CDR3 is TGCGCCAGCAGCCAACCGTCCACGGACGAGCAGTACTTC. Amino acid sequence: CASSQPSTDEQYF.

Many counts were recorded for this clonotype. V usage is TRBV29-1 and J usage is TRBJ2-7, with TRBD1 matching 7 bases. Trimming at V came to 4 bases and at J to 0 bases, leaving 0 bases not matched to a gene. The CDR3 is 12 amino acids. Germline assignment: CDR1 SQVTM and CDR2 ANQGSEA. DNA for the CDR3: TGCAGCGTTGGACAGGGCTCCTACGAGCAGTACTTC. Translating gives CSVGQGSYEQYF.